These 32 T cell receptor beta chains were sequenced from one sample in a study of OX40 agonist ivuxolimab in advanced cancers. Generated by immunoSEQ multiplex PCR, the TCRdb table keeps only in-frame clones and is missing some. The repertoire includes tens of thousands of clones, about 86% of them detected once, and around 1.5% sits in the top ten. The material was CD4+ or CD8+ T cells sorted from blood, obtained in a trial of the OX40 agonist ivuxolimab. The receptors stem from an adult with an advanced solid tumor such as melanoma, head and neck, liver or kidney cancer.

A word on this clone: This specimen includes other DNA sequences encoding the same CDR3. The CDR3 bases are TGTGCCAGCAGTCCCCGAGGGGGCTATGGCTACACCTTC. Translation: CASSPRGGYGYTF. This chain connects TRBV7-3 to TRBJ1-2, with D tentatively TRBD1 (6 bases). The V end was cut by 6 bases, the J end by 4 bases, with 12 bases between. The CDR3 is 13 residues long. The germline CDR1 and CDR2 sequences are SGHTA and FQGTGA.

The V call is TRBV7-4, the J call TRBJ2-2; no clear D. V was pared by 5 bases and J by 4 bases, with 5 bases between. In germline, CDR1 is SGHVT, CDR2 SQSDAQ. The CDR3 is 12 residues long. CDR3 loop: CASSGPTGELFF. DNA of the CDR3: TGTGCCAGCAGCGGACCCACCGGGGAGCTGTTTTTT.

The rearrangement uses TRBV6-5 and TRBJ1-2, with D possibly TRBD1 on 6 matching bases. Per germline, CDR1 MNHEY and CDR2 SVGAGI. CDR3 length: 14 residues. The V end was cut by 6 bases, the J end by 4 bases, with 15 bases between. The CDR3 loop is CASREDSRGYGYTF. Written as DNA, the CDR3 is TGTGCCAGCAGGGAGGACAGTCGTGGCTATGGCTACACCTTC.

The chain links TRBV7-9 to TRBJ1-2; 8 nucleotides align to TRBD1. The J segment lost 8 bases and the V segment lost 5 bases, leaving 10 bases of the junction unmatched. This CDR3 is 14 amino acids long. CDR1 SEHNR and CDR2 FQNEAQ come from the germline V gene (reference sequence). CDR3 protein: CASSRGQALGGYTF. The DNA for the CDR3 is TGTGCCAGCAGCCGGGGACAGGCCCTTGGGGGCTACACCTTC.

The rearrangement joins TRBV7-2 to TRBJ2-5, with 10 bases that match TRBD1. The J segment lost 3 bases and the V segment lost 3 bases, leaving 7 bases of the junction unmatched. This CDR3 spans 16 amino acids. Germline V CDR1 and CDR2: SGHTA, FQGNSA. The CDR3 is CASSFLRQGAEETQYF. The CDR3 DNA sequence: TGTGCCAGCAGCTTCCTCCGACAGGGGGCGGAAGAGACCCAGTACTTC.

The V and J genes are TRBV6-1 and TRBJ2-3, with 8 bases identical to TRBD2. In germline, CDR1 is MNHNS, CDR2 SASEGT. The junction had 13 bases not matched to a gene; V was cut back by 4 bases and J by 7 bases. The CDR3 runs 16 residues. This chain's CDR3 is CASSAVTSASGYTQYF. The DNA of the CDR3 is TGTGCCAGCAGTGCCGTGACTAGCGCCTCGGGGTATACGCAGTATTTT.

This chain uses TRBV7-8 with TRBJ2-2; D is ambiguous. Looked up from germline, CDR1 is SGHVS and CDR2 is FQNEAQ. The CDR3 is made up of 13 amino acids. Trimming removed 3 bases from V and 10 bases from J, with 12 bases in between. The CDR3 nucleotides are TGTGCCAGCAGCTTGGATTATAGATCGGAGCTGTTTTTT. Translated: CASSLDYRSELFF.

The chain recombines TRBV11-3 with TRBJ2-1; maybe TRBD1 (6 bases). With 1 base removed from V and 8 bases from J, the gap between germline ends came to 9 bases. Germline CDR1 is SGHNT and CDR2 is YENEEA. The CDR3 is 13 residues long. DNA for the CDR3: TGTGCCAGCAGCTTAGCGAACAGGGATGAGCAGTTCTTC. The encoded protein is CASSLANRDEQFF.

V gene TRBV11-3 combines with J gene TRBJ2-1; no clear D gene. Germline CDR1 is SGHNT and CDR2 is YENEEA. The CDR3 contains 13 residues. V lost 0 bases to trimming and J lost 4 bases, with 4 bases between them. Here the CDR3 reads CASSLEGYNEQFF. CDR3 bases: TGTGCCAGCAGCTTAGAAGGGTACAATGAGCAGTTCTTC.

J is TRBJ1-1 and V is TRBV7-6; the D is unclear. The length of the CDR3 is 14 residues. Germline V CDR1 and CDR2: SGHVS, FNYEAQ. Trimming removed 4 bases at V and 10 bases at J, with 19 bases between. The CDR3 here is CASSSAIPSSLAFF. CDR3 sequence (DNA): TGTGCCAGCAGCTCCGCTATACCCTCATCCCTAGCTTTCTTT.

The V gene is TRBV4-2, the J gene TRBJ1-1; D may be TRBD1 (5 bases). With 1 base removed from V and 1 base from J, the gap between germline ends came to 10 bases. The CDR3 has 15 residues. Looked up from germline, CDR1 is LGHNA and CDR2 is YNFKEQ. The DNA for the CDR3 is TGTGCCAGCAGCCAAGTTGGCAGGGAGAACACTGAAGCTTTCTTT. Amino acid sequence: CASSQVGRENTEAFF.

V usage is TRBV19 and J usage is TRBJ1-1, with TRBD1 matching 8 bases. In germline, CDR1 is LNHDA, CDR2 SQIVND (reference sequence). Trimming removed 3 bases from V and 4 bases from J; junction bases left unmatched: 1. The CDR3 length is 13 residues. The CDR3 nucleotides read TGTGCCAGTAGTATCACAGGGGGCACTGAAGCTTTCTTT. Translated, it gives CASSITGGTEAFF.

The chain carries TRBV2 and TRBJ2-2; TRBD1 matches at 7 bases. V dropped 2 bases and J dropped 4; count of bases not matched to a gene: 4. CDR1 and CDR2 from the germline V gene are SNHLY and FYNNEI. The CDR3 totals 15 residues. In nucleotides, the CDR3 is TGTGCCAGCAGTGAAAGGGGGCGCACCACCGGGGAGCTGTTTTTT. Translating it yields CASSERGRTTGELFF.

This chain connects TRBV5-1 to TRBJ2-7; 9 nucleotides match TRBD1. V lost 4 bases and J lost 5; bases outside the gene matches: 4. Germline CDR1 is SGHRS and CDR2 is YFSETQ. The CDR3 has 13 amino acids. DNA of the CDR3: TGCGCCAGCAGCCGGGACAGGGTCGACGAGCAGTACTTC. It is translated as CASSRDRVDEQYF. The full variable domain, completed using reference TRBV5-1 and TRBJ2-7, is KAGVTQTPRYLIKTRGQQVTLSCSPISGHRSVSWYQQTPGQGLQFLFEYFSETQRNKGNFPGRFSGRQFSNSRSEMNVSTLELGDSALYLCASSRDRVDEQYFGPGTRLTVT.

This clone was picked up many times. The J gene is TRBJ2-2, the V gene TRBV7-2; possibly TRBD2 for D (6 bases). CDR3 length: 15 residues. Looked up from germline, CDR1 is SGHTA and CDR2 is FQGNSA. Trimming removed 4 bases from V and 1 base from J, with 10 bases in between. CDR3 in DNA: TGTGCCAGCAGCTCTAGCGTCAAGAACACCGGGGAGCTGTTTTTT. Translating it yields CASSSSVKNTGELFF.

The chain employs TRBV19 and TRBJ1-1; 9 bases agree with TRBD1. The CDR3 runs 14 residues. V trimming: 7 bases; J trimming: 5 bases; junction bases outside the gene matches: 8. The germline V gene has CDR1 LNHDA and CDR2 SQIVND (reference sequence). CDR3 nucleotide sequence: TGTGCCAGTATTTCGGGACAGGGAAGGACTGAAGCTTTCTTT. Its protein is CASISGQGRTEAFF.

V is TRBV6-4 and J is TRBJ2-3, with D possibly TRBD1 on 6 matching bases. Germline CDR1 and CDR2: MRHNA and SNTAGT. The CDR3 is made up of 15 amino acids. Deletions cut 6 bases from V and 1 base from J, with 14 bases between. CDR3: CASSEQGVRTDTQYF. In nucleotides, the CDR3 is TGTGCCAGCAGCGAACAGGGAGTACGCACAGATACGCAGTATTTT.

V gene TRBV5-4 combines with J gene TRBJ1-1; D is perhaps TRBD1 (5 bases). Germline CDR1 is SGHNT and CDR2 is YYREEE (reference sequence). With 3 bases removed from V and 4 bases from J, the gap between germline ends came to 10 bases. This CDR3 spans 13 amino acids. In DNA form, the CDR3 reads TGTGCCAGCAGCTCCGACGGGGGCACTGAAGCTTTCTTT. This codes for CASSSDGGTEAFF.

This chain uses TRBV4-1 with TRBJ2-5; the match to TRBD2 covers 9 bases. CDR3 length: 18 amino acids. Germline V gene sequence: CDR1 MGHRA, CDR2 YSYEKL. Trimming took 0 bases from V and 7 from J; bases not matched to a gene: 15. The CDR3 DNA reads TGCGCCAGCAGCCAAGATTCGAGAGTAGCGGGGGCCCGAGGGACCCAGTACTTC. It is translated as CASSQDSRVAGARGTQYF.

The chain couples TRBV6-1 to TRBJ1-1, with D tentatively TRBD1 (6 bases). Between the trimmed V and J ends, which lost 6 bases and 0 bases, there was a span of 14 bases. This CDR3 is 15 amino acids long. CDR1 is MNHNS, CDR2 SASEGT, per germline. The CDR3, as DNA: TGTGCCAGCAGATTGGGGGGGCTCATGAACACTGAAGCTTTCTTT. This encodes CASRLGGLMNTEAFF.

This clone has just a few counts. This sequence joins TRBV18 and TRBJ2-7; 10 nucleotides agree with TRBD1. V was pared by 6 bases and J by 2 bases, with 10 bases of the junction left unmatched. In germline, CDR1 is KGHSH, CDR2 LQKENI. The CDR3 sequence is 16 residues long. Here the CDR3 DNA reads TGTGCCAGCTCGCAATATTCCGGACAGGGGGCCTACGAGCAGTACTTC. Translated, it gives CASSQYSGQGAYEQYF.

The gene calls are TRBV14 and TRBJ2-2; 8 positions match TRBD1. Trimming took 1 base from V and 3 from J; bases not matched to a gene: 7. Germline V lookup: CDR1 SGHDN, CDR2 FVKESK. There are 17 residues in the CDR3. The CDR3 nucleotides read TGTGCCAGCAGCCAAGGCGCACGGACAGGGTACACCGGGGAGCTGTTTTTT. This gives the protein CASSQGARTGYTGELFF.

V usage is TRBV10-3 and J usage is TRBJ2-1, with 7 bases that match TRBD2. This CDR3 contains 13 residues. Germline CDR1 and CDR2: ENHRY and SYGVKD. J lost 5 bases, V lost 7 bases, and 5 bases had no gene match. Here the CDR3 reads CAITPSGDNEQFF. DNA for the CDR3: TGTGCCATCACCCCTAGCGGAGACAATGAGCAGTTCTTC.

As to this clone: Additional DNA sequences in this sample encode the identical CDR3. The chain combines TRBV14 with TRBJ1-1; TRBD1 might be the D (5 bases). This CDR3 has 15 residues. Trimming stripped 4 bases from V and 3 bases from J, with 15 bases between. Germline loops: CDR1 SGHDN, CDR2 FVKESK. The CDR3 sequence is CASSPGLGMDTEAFF. CDR3 bases: TGTGCCAGCAGCCCGGGGCTAGGGATGGACACTGAAGCTTTCTTT.

This clone was detected only once. The chain employs TRBV9 and TRBJ2-1, with 8 bases lining up with TRBD1. V shed 7 bases and J 3 bases; nucleotides not matched to a gene: 12. Germline CDR1 reads SGDLS; CDR2 reads YYNGEE. This CDR3 has 16 residues. In DNA form, the CDR3 reads TGTGCCAGCGGGAGCGTCAGGGGGCCTCTCTACAATGAGCAGTTCTTC. Its protein product is CASGSVRGPLYNEQFF.

The table lists this clone with a count of one. This chain uses TRBV5-4 with TRBJ1-2; tentatively, D is TRBD1 (6 bases). Trimming stripped 0 bases from V and 4 bases from J, with 13 bases between. The CDR3 runs to 15 residues. Looked up from germline, CDR1 is SGHNT and CDR2 is YYREEE (reference sequence). The CDR3 is CASSLGGRGSYGYTF. CDR3 nucleotides: TGTGCCAGCAGCTTGGGGGGCAGGGGCTCCTATGGCTACACCTTC.

The V and J genes are TRBV5-4 and TRBJ1-2; 7 nucleotides match TRBD1. Germline V lookup: CDR1 SGHNT, CDR2 YYREEE (reference sequence). J lost 8 bases, V lost 4 bases, and 14 bases had no gene match. This CDR3 has 15 residues. The CDR3 DNA sequence: TGTGCCAGCAGCCCCATCTTAGGGGGCGCGGAAGGCTACACCTTC. It translates to CASSPILGGAEGYTF.

This clone occurred a few times. The J gene is TRBJ1-4, the V gene TRBV19; D gene unclear. CDR3 size: 13 residues. V shed 8 bases and J shed 2 bases, with 9 bases lying between them. CDR1 is LNHDA and CDR2 is SQIVND in the germline V gene (reference sequence). Written as DNA, the CDR3 is TGTGCCAGTGGGAAGAACACTAATGAAAAACTGTTTTTT. This translates into CASGKNTNEKLFF.

The V gene is TRBV4-2, the J gene TRBJ2-2; 7 nucleotides match TRBD2. Germline loops: CDR1 LGHNA, CDR2 YNFKEQ. Losses at the gene ends were 5 bases for V and 1 base for J; bases not matched to a gene: 10. The CDR3 consists of 17 residues. DNA of the CDR3: TGTGCCAGCAGCTTATATAGCGGGCCCGAGAACACCGGGGAGCTGTTTTTT. Translation: CASSLYSGPENTGELFF.

The V call is TRBV11-2, the J call TRBJ1-5; maybe TRBD1 (5 bases). Deletions cut 4 bases from V and 5 bases from J, with 12 bases between. CDR3 length equals 14 residues. Germline assignment: CDR1 SGHAT and CDR2 FQNNGV. The CDR3 region has the DNA TGTGCCAGCAGCTCCTCGGGGGGGGATCAGCCCCAGCATTTT. Protein product: CASSSSGGDQPQHF.

The table lists this clone with a few counts. The chain carries TRBV4-1 and TRBJ1-1; D is ambiguous. Germline V gives CDR1 MGHRA, CDR2 YSYEKL. Trimming cost V 1 base and J 1 base, with 7 bases left between them. This CDR3 spans 14 amino acids. The CDR3 bases are TGCGCCAGCAGCCAAGTCTCCTCGAACACTGAAGCTTTCTTT. Protein product: CASSQVSSNTEAFF.

The chain employs TRBV6-5 and TRBJ2-7; 8 nucleotides agree with TRBD1. With V trimmed by 2 bases and J by 4 bases, 7 bases remained unmatched. There are 15 residues in the CDR3. Germline V gene lookup returns CDR1 MNHEY and CDR2 SVGAGI. CDR3 amino acids: CASSYHRGQEYEQYF. DNA of the CDR3: TGTGCCAGCAGTTACCACCGGGGACAGGAATACGAGCAGTACTTC.